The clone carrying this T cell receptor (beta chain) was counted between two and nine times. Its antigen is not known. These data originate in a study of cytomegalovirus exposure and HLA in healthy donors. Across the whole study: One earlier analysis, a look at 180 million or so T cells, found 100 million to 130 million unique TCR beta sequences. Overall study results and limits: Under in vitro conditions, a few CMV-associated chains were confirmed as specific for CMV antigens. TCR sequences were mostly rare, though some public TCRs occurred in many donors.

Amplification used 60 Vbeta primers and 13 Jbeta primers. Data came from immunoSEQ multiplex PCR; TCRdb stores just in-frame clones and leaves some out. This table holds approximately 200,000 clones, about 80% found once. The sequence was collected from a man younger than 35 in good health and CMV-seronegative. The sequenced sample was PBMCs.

The CDR3 DNA sequence: TGTGCCAGTAGTCCCCAGACAGGCAGTACGCAGTATTTT. Its protein product is CASSPQTGSTQYF. This sequence joins TRBV19 and TRBJ2-3; possible D gene TRBD1, 6 bases. In germline, CDR1 is LNHDA, CDR2 SQIVND (reference sequence). Trimming pared 5 bases from V and 8 bases from J, leaving 14 bases between. The CDR3 is 13 amino acids.